This T cell receptor beta chain was identified during a study of blood T cell repertoires in COVID-19. On the study more broadly: Collection of acute and convalescent COVID-19 samples took place in the United States, Italy and Spain.

Germline V gene data show CDR1 as LGHDT and CDR2 as YNNKEL (reference sequence). V shed 2 bases and J 7 bases; nucleotides not matched to a gene: 5. The CDR3 spans 15 residues. The repertoire was sequenced with immunoSEQ multiplex PCR; TCRdb's copy has only in-frame clones and lacks some. The profile shows around 81,000 clones, 84% of them singletons. Sequencing used peripheral blood. The TCR comes from a human donor in a cohort sampled during active COVID-19. The genes are TRBV3-1 (or the pseudogene TRBV3-2) and TRBJ1-4, with 9 bases identical to TRBD1. CDR3 protein: CASSQRSDRGEKLFF. DNA of the CDR3: TGTGCCAGCAGCCAACGTTCGGACAGGGGTGAAAAACTGTTTTTT.